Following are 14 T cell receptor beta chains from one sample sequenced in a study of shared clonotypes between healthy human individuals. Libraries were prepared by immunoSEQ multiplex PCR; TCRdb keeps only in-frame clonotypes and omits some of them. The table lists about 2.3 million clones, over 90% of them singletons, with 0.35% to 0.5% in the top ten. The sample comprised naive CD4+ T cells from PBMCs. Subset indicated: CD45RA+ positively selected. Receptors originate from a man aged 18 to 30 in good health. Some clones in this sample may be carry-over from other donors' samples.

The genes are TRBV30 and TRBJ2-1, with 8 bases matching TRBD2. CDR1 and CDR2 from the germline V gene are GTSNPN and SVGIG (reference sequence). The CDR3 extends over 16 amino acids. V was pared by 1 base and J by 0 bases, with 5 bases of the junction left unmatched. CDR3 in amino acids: CAWSDLAGSSYNEQFF. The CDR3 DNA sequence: TGTGCCTGGAGTGACTTAGCGGGGAGCTCCTACAATGAGCAGTTCTTC.

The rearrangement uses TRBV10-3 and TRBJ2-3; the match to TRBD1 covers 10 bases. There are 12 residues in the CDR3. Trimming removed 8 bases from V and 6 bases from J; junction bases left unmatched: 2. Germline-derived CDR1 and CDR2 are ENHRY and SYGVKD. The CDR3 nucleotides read TGTGCCATCGGGACAGGGGTGGATACGCAGTATTTT. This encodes CAIGTGVDTQYF.

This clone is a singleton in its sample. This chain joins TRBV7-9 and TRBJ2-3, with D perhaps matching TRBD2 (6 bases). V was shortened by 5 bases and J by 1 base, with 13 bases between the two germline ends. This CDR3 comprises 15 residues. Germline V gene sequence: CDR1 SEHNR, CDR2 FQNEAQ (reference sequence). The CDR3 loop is CASSLSPGGTDTQYF. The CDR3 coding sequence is TGTGCCAGCAGCCTTAGTCCGGGGGGCACAGATACGCAGTATTTT.

The CDR3 reads CASSLAGLAGDEQYF. CDR3 DNA: TGCGCCAGCAGCTTGGCGGGACTAGCGGGAGACGAGCAGTACTTC. The rearrangement links TRBV5-1 to TRBJ2-7; 14 nucleotides line up with TRBD2. Germline-derived CDR1 and CDR2 are SGHRS and YFSETQ. V dropped 0 bases and J dropped 5; count of bases not matched to a gene: 1. CDR3 size: 15 residues.

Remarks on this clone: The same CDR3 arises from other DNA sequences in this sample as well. CDR3 residues: CASSLGQGHQPQHF. DNA of the CDR3: TGTGCCAGCAGCTTAGGTCAGGGGCATCAGCCCCAGCATTTT. The rearrangement links TRBV7-9 to TRBJ1-5, with a tentative D call TRBD1 (6 bases). The V gene lost 1 base and the J gene lost 5 bases, with 9 bases spanning the gap. From germline, CDR1 is SEHNR and CDR2 FQNEAQ (reference sequence). CDR3 length: 14 amino acids.

CDR3 in amino acids: CAWSVPQLANEKLFF. The CDR3 DNA is TGTGCCTGGAGCGTCCCACAATTAGCAAATGAAAAACTGTTTTTT. The rearrangement uses TRBV30 and TRBJ1-4; no clear D. CDR3 size: 15 residues. Germline V gene sequence: CDR1 GTSNPN, CDR2 SVGIG (reference sequence). The V end lost 3 bases, the J end lost 5 bases, and 16 bases lay between the germline ends. Together with reference TRBV30 and TRBJ1-4, the CDR3 gives the full variable domain: SQTIHQWPATLVQPVGSPLSLECTVEGTSNPNLYWYRQAAGRGLQLLFYSVGIGQISSEVPQNLSASRPQDRQFILSSKKLLLSDSGFYLCAWSVPQLANEKLFFGSGTQLSVL.

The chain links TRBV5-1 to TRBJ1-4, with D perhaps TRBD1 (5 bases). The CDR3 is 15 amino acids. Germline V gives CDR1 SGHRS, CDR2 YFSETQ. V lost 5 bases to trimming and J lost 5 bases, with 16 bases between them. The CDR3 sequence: CASSWDRRPNEKLFF. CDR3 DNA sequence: TGCGCCAGCAGTTGGGACCGCAGACCCAATGAAAAACTGTTTTTT. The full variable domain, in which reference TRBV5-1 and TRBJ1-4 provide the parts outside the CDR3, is KAGVTQTPRYLIKTRGQQVTLSCSPISGHRSVSWYQQTPGQGLQFLFEYFSETQRNKGNFPGRFSGRQFSNSRSEMNVSTLELGDSALYLCASSWDRRPNEKLFFGSGTQLSVL.

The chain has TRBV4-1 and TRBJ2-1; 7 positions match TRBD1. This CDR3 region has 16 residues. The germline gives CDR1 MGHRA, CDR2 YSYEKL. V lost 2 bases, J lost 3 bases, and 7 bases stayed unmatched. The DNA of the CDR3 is TGCGCCAGCAGCCAATCCGGGACAGAAAGCTACAATGAGCAGTTCTTC. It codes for CASSQSGTESYNEQFF.

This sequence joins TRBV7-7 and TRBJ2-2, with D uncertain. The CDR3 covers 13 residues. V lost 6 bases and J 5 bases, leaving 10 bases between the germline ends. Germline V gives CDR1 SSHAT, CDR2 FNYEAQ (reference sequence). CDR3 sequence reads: CASRQGRTGELFF. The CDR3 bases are TGTGCCAGCAGACAAGGGCGTACCGGGGAGCTGTTTTTT.

The CDR3 nucleotides are TGTGCCAGCAGATCGGGGGCGGGAGGTTACGAGCAGTACTTC. Protein product: CASRSGAGGYEQYF. The chain combines TRBV13 with TRBJ2-7, with 8 nucleotides matching TRBD2. CDR3 size: 14 residues. Trimming took 6 bases from V and 4 from J; bases not matched to a gene: 8. Germline-derived CDR1 and CDR2 are PRHDT and FYEKMQ (reference sequence).

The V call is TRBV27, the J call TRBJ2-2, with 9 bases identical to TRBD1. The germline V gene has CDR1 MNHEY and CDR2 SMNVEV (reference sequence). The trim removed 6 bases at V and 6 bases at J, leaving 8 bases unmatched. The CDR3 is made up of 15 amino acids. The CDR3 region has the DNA TGTGCCAGCAGACAGGGACAGGGTAGGCCCGGGGAGCTGTTTTTT. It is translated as CASRQGQGRPGELFF.

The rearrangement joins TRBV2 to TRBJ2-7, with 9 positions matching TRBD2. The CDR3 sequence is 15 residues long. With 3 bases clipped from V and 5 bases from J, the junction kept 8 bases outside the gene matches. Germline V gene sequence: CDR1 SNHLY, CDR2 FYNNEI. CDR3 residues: CASSEGIAGADEQYF. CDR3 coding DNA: TGTGCCAGCAGTGAGGGAATAGCGGGAGCCGACGAGCAGTACTTC.

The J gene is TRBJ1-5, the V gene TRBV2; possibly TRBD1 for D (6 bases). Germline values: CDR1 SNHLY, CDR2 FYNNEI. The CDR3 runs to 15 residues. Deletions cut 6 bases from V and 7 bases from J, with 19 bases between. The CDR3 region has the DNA TGTGCCAGCAGGTTAATGGAGGGGGAAGGGCAGCCCCAGCATTTT. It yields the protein CASRLMEGEGQPQHF.

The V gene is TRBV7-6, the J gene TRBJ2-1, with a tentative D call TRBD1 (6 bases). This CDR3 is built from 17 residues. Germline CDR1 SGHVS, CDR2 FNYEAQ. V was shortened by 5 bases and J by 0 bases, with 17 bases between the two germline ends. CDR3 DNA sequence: TGTGCCAGCAGCCCCGGGGCAGGGGAAGGCTCCTACAATGAGCAGTTCTTC. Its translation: CASSPGAGEGSYNEQFF.